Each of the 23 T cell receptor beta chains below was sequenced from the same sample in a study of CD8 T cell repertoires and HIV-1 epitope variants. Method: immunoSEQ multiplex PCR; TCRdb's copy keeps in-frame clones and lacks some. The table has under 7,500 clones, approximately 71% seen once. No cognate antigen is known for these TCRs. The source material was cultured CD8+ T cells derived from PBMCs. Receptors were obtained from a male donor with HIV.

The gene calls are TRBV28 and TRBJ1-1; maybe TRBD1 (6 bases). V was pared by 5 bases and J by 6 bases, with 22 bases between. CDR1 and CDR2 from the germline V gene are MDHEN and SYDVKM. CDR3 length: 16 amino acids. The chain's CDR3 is CASSAYREDRRAEAFF. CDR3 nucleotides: TGTGCCAGCAGTGCCTACAGGGAAGACCGCCGAGCTGAAGCTTTCTTT.

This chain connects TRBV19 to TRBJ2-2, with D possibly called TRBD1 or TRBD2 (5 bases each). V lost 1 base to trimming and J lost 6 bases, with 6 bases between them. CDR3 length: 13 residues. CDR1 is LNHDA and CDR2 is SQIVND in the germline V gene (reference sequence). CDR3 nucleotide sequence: TGTGCCAGTAGTATAGGAGGGGCCGGGGAGCTGTTTTTT. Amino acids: CASSIGGAGELFF. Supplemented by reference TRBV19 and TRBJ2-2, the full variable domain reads DGGITQSPKYLFRKEGQNVTLSCEQNLNHDAMYWYRQDPGQGLRLIYYSQIVNDFQKGDIAEGYSVSREKKESFPLTVTSAQKNPTAFYLCASSIGGAGELFFGEGSRLTVL.

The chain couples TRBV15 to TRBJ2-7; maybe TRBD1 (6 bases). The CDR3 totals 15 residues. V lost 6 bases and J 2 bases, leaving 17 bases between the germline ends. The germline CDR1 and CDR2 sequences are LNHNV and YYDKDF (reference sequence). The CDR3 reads CATSREQGAPYEQYF. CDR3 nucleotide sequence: TGTGCCACCAGTCGTGAACAGGGTGCCCCCTACGAGCAGTACTTC. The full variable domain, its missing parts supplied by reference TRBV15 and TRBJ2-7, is DAMVIQNPRYQVTQFGKPVTLSCSQTLNHNVMYWYQQKSSQAPKLLFHYYDKDFNNEADTPDNFQSRRPNTSFCFLDIRSPGLGDTAMYLCATSREQGAPYEQYFGPGTRLTVT.

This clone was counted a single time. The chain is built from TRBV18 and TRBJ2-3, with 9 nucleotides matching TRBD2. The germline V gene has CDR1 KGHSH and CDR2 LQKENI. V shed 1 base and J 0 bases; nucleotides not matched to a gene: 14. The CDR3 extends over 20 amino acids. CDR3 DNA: TGTGCCAGCTCACCACTTAGCGGGGGCCGCACCACACCTAGCACAGATACGCAGTATTTT. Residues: CASSPLSGGRTTPSTDTQYF.

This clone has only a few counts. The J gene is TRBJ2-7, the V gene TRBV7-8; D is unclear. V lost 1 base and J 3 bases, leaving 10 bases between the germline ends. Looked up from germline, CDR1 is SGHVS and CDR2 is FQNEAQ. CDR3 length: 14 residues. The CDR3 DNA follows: TGTGCCAGCAGCTTAGATGAACGGAGCTACGAGCAGTACTTC. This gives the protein CASSLDERSYEQYF.

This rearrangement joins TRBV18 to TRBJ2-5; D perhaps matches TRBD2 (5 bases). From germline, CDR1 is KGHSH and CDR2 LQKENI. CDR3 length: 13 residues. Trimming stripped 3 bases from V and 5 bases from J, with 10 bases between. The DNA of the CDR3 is TGTGCCAGCTCACCCCGGGGAAGGGAGACCCAGTACTTC. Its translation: CASSPRGRETQYF.

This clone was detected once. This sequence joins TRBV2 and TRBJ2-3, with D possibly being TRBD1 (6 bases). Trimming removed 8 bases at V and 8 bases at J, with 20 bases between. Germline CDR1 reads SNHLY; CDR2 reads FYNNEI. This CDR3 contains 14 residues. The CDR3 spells CASYSGQGRTTQYF. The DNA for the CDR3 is TGTGCCAGCTATAGTGGGCAGGGGCGAACTACGCAGTATTTT.

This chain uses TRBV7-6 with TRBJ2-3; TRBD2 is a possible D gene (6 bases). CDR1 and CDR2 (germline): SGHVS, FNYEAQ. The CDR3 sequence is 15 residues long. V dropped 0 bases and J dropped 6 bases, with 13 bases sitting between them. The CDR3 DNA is TGTGCCAGCAGCTTAGCCCCCCGAGCGGGCGATACGCAGTATTTT. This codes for CASSLAPRAGDTQYF.

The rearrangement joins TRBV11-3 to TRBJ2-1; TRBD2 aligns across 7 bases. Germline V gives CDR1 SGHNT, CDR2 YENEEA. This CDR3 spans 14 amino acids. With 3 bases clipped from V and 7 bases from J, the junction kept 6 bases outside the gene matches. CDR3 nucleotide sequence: TGTGCCAGCAGCTTTCGGGGGGTTGGGAATGAGCAGTTCTTC. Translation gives CASSFRGVGNEQFF.

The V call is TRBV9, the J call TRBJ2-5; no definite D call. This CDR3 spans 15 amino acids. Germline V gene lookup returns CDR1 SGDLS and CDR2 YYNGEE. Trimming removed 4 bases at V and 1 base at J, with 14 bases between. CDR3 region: CASSPGFGLQETQYF. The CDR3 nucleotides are TGTGCCAGCAGCCCCGGCTTTGGGCTCCAAGAGACCCAGTACTTC.

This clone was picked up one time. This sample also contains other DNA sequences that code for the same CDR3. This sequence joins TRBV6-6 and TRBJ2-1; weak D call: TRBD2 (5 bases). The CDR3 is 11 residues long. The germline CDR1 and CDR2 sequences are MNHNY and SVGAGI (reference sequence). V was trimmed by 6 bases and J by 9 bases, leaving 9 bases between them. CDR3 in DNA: TGTGCCAGCAGCGAGGGTGGTGAGCAGTTCTTC. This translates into CASSEGGEQFF.

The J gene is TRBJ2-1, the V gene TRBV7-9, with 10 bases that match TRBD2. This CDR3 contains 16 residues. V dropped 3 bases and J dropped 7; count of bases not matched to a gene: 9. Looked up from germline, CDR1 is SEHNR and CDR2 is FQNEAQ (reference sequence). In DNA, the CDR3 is TGTGCCAGCAGCTTTCGCCTATTAGCGGGGGGTAATGAGCAGTTCTTC. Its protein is CASSFRLLAGGNEQFF.

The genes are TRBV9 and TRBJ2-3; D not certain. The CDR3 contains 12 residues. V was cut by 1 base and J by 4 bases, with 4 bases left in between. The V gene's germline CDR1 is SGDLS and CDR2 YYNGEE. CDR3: CASSVPADTQYF. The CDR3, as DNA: TGTGCCAGCAGCGTACCGGCAGATACGCAGTATTTT.

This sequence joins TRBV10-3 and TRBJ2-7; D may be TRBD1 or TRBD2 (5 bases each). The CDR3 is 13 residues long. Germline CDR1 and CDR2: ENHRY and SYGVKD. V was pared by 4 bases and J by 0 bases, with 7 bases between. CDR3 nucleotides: TGTGCCATCAGTGGGGACGACTCCTACGAGCAGTACTTC. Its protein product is CAISGDDSYEQYF.

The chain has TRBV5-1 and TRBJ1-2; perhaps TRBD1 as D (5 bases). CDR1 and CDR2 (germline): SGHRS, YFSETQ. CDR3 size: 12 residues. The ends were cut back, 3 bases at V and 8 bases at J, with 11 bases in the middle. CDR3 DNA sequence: TGCGCCAGCAGCTCACCAGGGAACGGCTACACCTTC. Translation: CASSSPGNGYTF.

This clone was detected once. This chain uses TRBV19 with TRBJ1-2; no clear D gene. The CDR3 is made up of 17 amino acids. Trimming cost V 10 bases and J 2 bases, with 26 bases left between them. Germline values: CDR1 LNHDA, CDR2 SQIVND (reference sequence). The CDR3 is CATRPWEEPLANYGYTF. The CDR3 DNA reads TGTGCCACTAGACCCTGGGAGGAGCCCTTGGCAAACTATGGCTACACCTTC.

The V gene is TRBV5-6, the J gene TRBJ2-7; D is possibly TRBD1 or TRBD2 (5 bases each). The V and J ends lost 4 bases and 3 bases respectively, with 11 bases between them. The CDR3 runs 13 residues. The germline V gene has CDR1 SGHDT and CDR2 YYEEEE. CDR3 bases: TGTGCCAGCAGCGGTCGGGACCGCTACGAGCAGTACTTC. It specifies CASSGRDRYEQYF. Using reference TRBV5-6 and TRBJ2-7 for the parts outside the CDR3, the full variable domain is DAGVTQSPTHLIKTRGQQVTLRCSPKSGHDTVSWYQQALGQGPQFIFQYYEEEERQRGNFPDRFSGHQFPNYSSELNVNALLLGDSALYLCASSGRDRYEQYFGPGTRLTVT.

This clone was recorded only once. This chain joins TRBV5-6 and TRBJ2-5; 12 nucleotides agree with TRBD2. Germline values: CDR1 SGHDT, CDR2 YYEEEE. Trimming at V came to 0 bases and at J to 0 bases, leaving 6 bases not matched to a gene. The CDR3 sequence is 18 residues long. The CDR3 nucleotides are TGTGCCAGCAGCTTGGGACTAGCGGGGGTCTCGTACCAAGAGACCCAGTACTTC. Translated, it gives CASSLGLAGVSYQETQYF.

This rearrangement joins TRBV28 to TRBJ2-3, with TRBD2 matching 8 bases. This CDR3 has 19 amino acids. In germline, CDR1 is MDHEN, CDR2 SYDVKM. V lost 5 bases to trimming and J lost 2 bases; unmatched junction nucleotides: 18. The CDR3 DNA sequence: TGTGCCAGCAGTCCATCAACTAATAGCGGGGCCTCCCCCACAGATACGCAGTATTTT. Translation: CASSPSTNSGASPTDTQYF.

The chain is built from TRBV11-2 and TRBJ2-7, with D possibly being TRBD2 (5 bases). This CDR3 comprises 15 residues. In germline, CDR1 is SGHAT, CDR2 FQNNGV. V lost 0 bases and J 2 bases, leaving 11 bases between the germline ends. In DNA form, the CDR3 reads TGTGCCAGCAGCTTAGAAGTGGGAGCGCCCTACGAGCAGTACTTC. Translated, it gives CASSLEVGAPYEQYF.

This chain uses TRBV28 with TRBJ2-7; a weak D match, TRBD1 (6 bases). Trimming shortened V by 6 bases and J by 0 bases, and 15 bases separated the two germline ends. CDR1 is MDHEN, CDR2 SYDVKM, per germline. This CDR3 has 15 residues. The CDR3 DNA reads TGTGCCAGCAGCCCCCCCCAGGGGAGCTCCTACGAGCAGTACTTC. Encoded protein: CASSPPQGSSYEQYF. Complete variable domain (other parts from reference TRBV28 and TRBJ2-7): DVKVTQSSRYLVKRTGEKVFLECVQDMDHENMFWYRQDPGLGLRLIYFSYDVKMKEKGDIPEGYSVSREKKERFSLILESASTNQTSMYLCASSPPQGSSYEQYFGPGTRLTVT.

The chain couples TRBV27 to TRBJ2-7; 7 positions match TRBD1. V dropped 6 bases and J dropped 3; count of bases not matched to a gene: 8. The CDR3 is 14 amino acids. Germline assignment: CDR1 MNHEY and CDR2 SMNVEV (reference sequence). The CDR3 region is CASRWDDRDYEQYF. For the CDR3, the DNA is TGTGCCAGCAGGTGGGACGACAGGGACTACGAGCAGTACTTC.

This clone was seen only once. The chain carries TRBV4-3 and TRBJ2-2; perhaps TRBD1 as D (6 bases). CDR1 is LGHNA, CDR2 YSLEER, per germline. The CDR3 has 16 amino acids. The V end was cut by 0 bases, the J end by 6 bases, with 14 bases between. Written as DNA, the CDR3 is TGCGCCAGCAGCCAAGAGGCGGCAGGGGAGCCCGGGGAGCTGTTTTTT. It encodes CASSQEAAGEPGELFF.